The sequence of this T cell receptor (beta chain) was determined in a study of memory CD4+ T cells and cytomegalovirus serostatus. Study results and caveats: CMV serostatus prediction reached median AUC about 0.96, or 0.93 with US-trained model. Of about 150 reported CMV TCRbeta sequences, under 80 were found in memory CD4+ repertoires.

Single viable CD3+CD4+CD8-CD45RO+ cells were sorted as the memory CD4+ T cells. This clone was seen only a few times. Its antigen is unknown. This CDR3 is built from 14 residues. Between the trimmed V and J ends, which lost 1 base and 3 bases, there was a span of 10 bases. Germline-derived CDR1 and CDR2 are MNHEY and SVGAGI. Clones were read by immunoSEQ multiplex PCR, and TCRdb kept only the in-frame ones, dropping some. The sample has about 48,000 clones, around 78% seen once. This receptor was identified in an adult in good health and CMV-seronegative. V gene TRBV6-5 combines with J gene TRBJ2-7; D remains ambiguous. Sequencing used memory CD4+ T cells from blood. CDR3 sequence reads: CASSYLDGGYEQYF. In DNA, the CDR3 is TGTGCCAGCAGTTACTTGGACGGTGGCTACGAGCAGTACTTC.